These 23 T cell receptor beta chains were sequenced from one sample in a study of blood T cells in healthy people across ages. The authors ran a second PCR of roughly 7 to 11 cycles using a sample-barcoded 5' primer and a J-beta primer mix. TCRdb itself ran the 5' RACE reads through MiXCR, one entry per CDR3 protein. The table shows about 570,000 distinct CDR3 sequences, with roughly a quarter occurring only once. A further study also used this sample, focusing on T cells of mothers and their children.

Sequencing input: blood. The receptors derive from a boy between 2 and 10 years old in good health.

The V and J genes are TRBV5-1 and TRBJ1-4; D gene uncertain. The length of the CDR3 is 13 residues. The V gene lost 5 bases and the J gene lost 3 bases, with 8 bases spanning the gap. The germline gives CDR1 SGHRS, CDR2 YFSETQ. The CDR3 spells CASRGSSNEKLFF. CDR3 nucleotide sequence: TGCGCCAGCAGGGGGAGTTCTAATGAAAAACTGTTTTTT.

This clonotype was seen repeatedly, ten times or more. This chain uses TRBV4-3 with TRBJ2-2, with TRBD2 matching 15 bases. Germline V CDR1 and CDR2: LGHNA, YSLEER. The length of the CDR3 is 16 residues. Trimming removed 3 bases from V and 7 bases from J; junction bases left unmatched: 3. The CDR3 sequence is CASSQGLAGGLGELFF. The CDR3 nucleotides are TGCGCCAGCAGCCAGGGACTAGCGGGAGGCCTCGGGGAGCTGTTTTTT.

J is TRBJ2-1 and V is TRBV5-1; no definite D call. CDR1 and CDR2 (germline): SGHRS, YFSETQ. Trimming took 0 bases from V and 10 from J, leaving 8 bases between them. This CDR3 has 12 amino acids. The CDR3 nucleotides are TGCGCCAGCAGCTTGGACTACCTCGAGCAGTTCTTC. Its translation is CASSLDYLEQFF.

This chain uses TRBV3-1 with TRBJ1-5, with D uncertain. Germline values: CDR1 LGHDT, CDR2 YNNKEL (reference sequence). The CDR3 is 13 amino acids. Between the trimmed V and J ends, which lost 1 base and 6 bases, there was a span of 7 bases. The CDR3: CASSQAASQPQHF. The CDR3 nucleotides are TGTGCCAGCAGCCAAGCGGCCAGTCAGCCCCAGCATTTT.

This rearrangement joins TRBV20-1 to TRBJ2-7, with D tentatively TRBD2 (6 bases). The CDR3 is 13 residues long. The V end lost 6 bases, the J end lost 4 bases, and 16 bases lay between the germline ends. The germline gives CDR1 DFQATT, CDR2 SNEGSKA (reference sequence). The CDR3 spells CSAPGLPLYEQYF. The CDR3 bases are TGCAGTGCCCCGGGACTCCCCTTATACGAGCAGTACTTC.

The CDR3 is CSARGGGLINTIYF. The CDR3 DNA is TGCAGTGCTAGAGGAGGAGGATTGATCAACACCATATATTTT. The genes are TRBV20-1 and TRBJ1-3, with unresolved D. V lost 1 base and J 7 bases, leaving 14 bases between the germline ends. The germline V gene encodes CDR1 DFQATT and CDR2 SNEGSKA (reference sequence). This CDR3 has 14 residues.

This rearrangement joins TRBV20-1 to TRBJ1-1; D ambiguous. The V gene's germline CDR1 is DFQATT and CDR2 SNEGSKA (reference sequence). The CDR3 extends over 14 amino acids. V was trimmed by 0 bases and J by 1 base, leaving 9 bases between them. The CDR3 region has the DNA TGCAGTGCTAGAGATCCCAGTAAGAACACTGAAGCTTTCTTT. It codes for CSARDPSKNTEAFF.

The chain couples TRBV5-5 to TRBJ1-1; no firm D call. V was trimmed by 1 base and J by 3 bases, leaving 7 bases between them. Germline values: CDR1 SGHKS, CDR2 YYEKEE (reference sequence). This CDR3 contains 13 residues. The CDR3 nucleotides are TGTGCCAGCAGCTTGACAGTAGACACTGAAGCTTTCTTT. Protein product: CASSLTVDTEAFF.

This clonotype has more than one count but fewer than ten. This chain links TRBV10-3 with TRBJ2-5; TRBD2 might be the D (7 bases). The J call may be mistaken, given a closer DNA end match to TRBJ2-7. The germline CDR1 and CDR2 sequences are ENHRY and SYGVKD. The CDR3 has 11 residues. CDR3 loop: CASGGDYEQYF. The DNA of the CDR3 is TGTGCCTCGGGGGGCGACTACGAGCAGTACTTC.

The rearrangement joins TRBV12-3 or TRBV12-4 to TRBJ2-5; TRBD2 aligns across 9 bases. The tail of the sequence fits TRBJ2-1 better, so the J call may be wrong. CDR3 length: 16 residues. CDR3 DNA: TGTGCCAGCAGTGGACCGGGACTAGCTACGGTCAATGAGCAGTTCTTC. This encodes CASSGPGLATVNEQFF.

The rearrangement links TRBV6-1 to TRBJ1-4; D might be TRBD1 (6 bases). From germline, CDR1 is MNHNS and CDR2 SASEGT. Trimming cost V 6 bases and J 2 bases, with 13 bases left between them. The CDR3 length is 15 residues. The CDR3 protein is CASSVTGSTNEKLFF. CDR3 nucleotides: TGTGCCAGCAGCGTAACAGGGTCCACTAATGAAAAACTGTTTTTT.

This clonotype was observed many times. The chain has TRBV29-1 and TRBJ2-5; perhaps TRBD1 as D (7 bases). Germline assignment: CDR1 SQVTM and CDR2 ANQGSEA. The CDR3 sequence is 13 residues long. The V end lost 4 bases, the J end lost 5 bases, and 14 bases lay between the germline ends. CDR3: CSVASPGGETQYF. The CDR3 coding sequence is TGCAGCGTTGCTTCCCCAGGGGGGGAGACCCAGTACTTC.

The V call is TRBV10-2, the J call TRBJ1-4, with a weak D call TRBD1 (5 bases). The V gene's germline CDR1 is WSHSY and CDR2 SAAADI. The germline V and J ends were trimmed by 4 bases and 8 bases, with 23 bases remaining between them. CDR3 length: 17 residues. CDR3 sequence (DNA): TGCGCCAGCAGTGCCCCCTCGCTCGGGAGGGGACGGGAAAAACTGTTTTTT. Translation gives CASSAPSLGRGREKLFF.

The gene calls are TRBV20-1 and TRBJ1-2, with D unresolved. The CDR3 has 12 residues. Germline CDR1 is DFQATT and CDR2 is SNEGSKA (reference sequence). Trimming removed 3 bases from V and 0 bases from J, with 5 bases in between. DNA of the CDR3: TGCAGTGCTAGCAGACCTAACTATGGCTACACCTTC. Its protein product is CSASRPNYGYTF.

Remarks on this clonotype: One end of the junction does not line up with germline, which may come from a read error. The chain links TRBV25-1 to TRBJ2-7; TRBD2 might be the D (6 bases). Per the germline V gene, CDR1 is MGHDK and CDR2 is SYGVNS. The CDR3 extends over 15 amino acids. CDR3 residues: CTSSDRGLGAYEQYF. The CDR3 DNA follows: TGTACCAGCAGTGATAGGGGACTGGGGGCCTACGAGCAGTACTTC.

This clonotype was counted at least ten times. This rearrangement joins TRBV28 to TRBJ2-5, with D possibly TRBD2 on 5 matching bases. The V gene lost 4 bases and the J gene lost 13 bases, with 13 bases spanning the gap. CDR3 size: 11 residues. Germline CDR1 MDHEN, CDR2 SYDVKM. CDR3 sequence (DNA): TGTGCCAGCAGTTCGGGATCCGGACGGTACTTC. Translation gives CASSSGSGRYF.

This clonotype was counted between two and nine times. The rearrangement joins TRBV12-5 to TRBJ1-1, with 7 bases that match TRBD1. Trimming cost V 3 bases and J 1 base; bases outside gene matches: 11. The germline gives CDR1 LGHNT, CDR2 FRNRAP. The CDR3 contains 17 residues. CDR3 nucleotides: TGTGCTAGTGGTTTCCTCGTCCTCGGACAGGCGAACACTGAAGCTTTCTTT. This gives the protein CASGFLVLGQANTEAFF. Variable domain in full (rest from reference TRBV12-5 and TRBJ1-1): DARVTQTPRHKVTEMGQEVTMRCQPILGHNTVFWYRQTMMQGLELLAYFRNRAPLDDSGMPKDRFSAEMPDATLATLKIQPSEPRDSAVYFCASGFLVLGQANTEAFFGQGTRLTVV.

This clonotype was counted only a few times. The rearrangement uses TRBV9 and TRBJ2-3; TRBD1 or TRBD2 may be the D gene (5 bases each). V was clipped by 7 bases and J by 6 bases, with 18 bases between them. The CDR3 contains 14 residues. The V gene's germline CDR1 is SGDLS and CDR2 YYNGEE. The CDR3 loop is CASGGGRAGDTQYF. The CDR3 DNA reads TGTGCCAGCGGTGGGGGTCGGGCAGGCGATACGCAGTATTTT.

The rearrangement uses TRBV20-1 and TRBJ1-4, with TRBD1 matching over 7 bases. Germline V gene sequence: CDR1 DFQATT, CDR2 SNEGSKA (reference sequence). CDR3 length: 15 residues. The V gene end was trimmed by 0 bases and the J gene end by 2 bases; junction bases not matched to a gene: 3. DNA for the CDR3: TGCAGTGCTAGAGATTTGACAGGGACTAATGAAAAACTGTTTTTT. Residues: CSARDLTGTNEKLFF.

The chain couples TRBV7-9 to TRBJ2-7; D not certain. CDR3 length: 12 amino acids. The V and J ends lost 8 bases and 2 bases respectively, with 10 bases between them. The germline V gene has CDR1 SEHNR and CDR2 FQNEAQ (reference sequence). The CDR3 sequence: CASGPIAYEQYF. The CDR3 DNA reads TGTGCCAGCGGACCGATTGCCTACGAGCAGTACTTC.

The chain employs TRBV7-2 and TRBJ2-5; 7 bases match TRBD1. V dropped 5 bases and J dropped 2; count of bases not matched to a gene: 11. Germline CDR1 is SGHTA and CDR2 is FQGNSA. The CDR3 runs 16 residues. CDR3 in DNA: TGTGCCAGCAGCCCTAAGGACAGGTTCCTACAAGAGACCCAGTACTTC. It yields the protein CASSPKDRFLQETQYF.

The chain employs TRBV3-1 and TRBJ2-1; 7 bases line up with TRBD1. With the DNA end fitting TRBJ2-7 better, the J assignment may be wrong. The CDR3 totals 15 residues. CDR1 LGHDT and CDR2 YNNKEL come from the germline V gene (reference sequence). The CDR3 protein is CASSQDKQGQYEQYF. The CDR3 DNA reads TGTGCCAGCAGCCAAGATAAACAGGGGCAGTACGAGCAGTACTTC.

This clonotype was detected only a few times. V gene TRBV7-3 combines with J gene TRBJ2-3; 12 bases map to TRBD2. Per germline, CDR1 SGHTA and CDR2 FQGTGA. The V and J ends lost 5 bases and 4 bases, in that order; junction bases with no gene match: 7. The length of the CDR3 is 16 residues. The CDR3 DNA is TGTGCCAGCAGCCCTAGCGGGGGGGCCTCGGCAGATACGCAGTATTTT. Its protein product is CASSPSGGASADTQYF.